Below, 11 T cell receptor beta chains from the same sample are listed, as sequenced in a study of CD8 T cells in Susac syndrome. Reverse transcription of about 0.5 to 1 ug RNA used random hexamers. A single record per CDR3 protein comes from TCRdb applying MiXCR to the immunoSEQ multiplex PCR reads. This sample has a few hundred thousand distinct CDR3 sequences, with 85% found just once. Specimen: CD8+ T cells from PBMCs. The receptors originated from a human donor with multiple sclerosis.

The chain is built from TRBV25-1 and TRBJ2-3; tentatively, D is TRBD2 (5 bases). The germline CDR1 and CDR2 sequences are MGHDK and SYGVNS. This CDR3 is built from 15 residues. V gave up 6 bases and J gave up 3 bases, with 16 bases separating them. The DNA for the CDR3 is TGTGCCAGCAGCGATAAAGCACCGGGGACAGATACGCAGTATTTT. Its protein product is CASSDKAPGTDTQYF.

This clonotype has just a few counts. The chain links TRBV7-9 to TRBJ1-5, with D possibly matching TRBD1 (5 bases). Germline-derived CDR1 and CDR2 are SEHNR and FQNEAQ (reference sequence). This CDR3 contains 13 residues. Trimming shortened V by 2 bases and J by 7 bases, and 9 bases separated the two germline ends. In nucleotides, the CDR3 is TGTGCCAGCAGCTTACAGGGTGAGCAGCCCCAGCATTTT. Encoded protein: CASSLQGEQPQHF.

This clonotype came up once. This sequence joins TRBV29-1 and TRBJ1-1; no firm D call. The ends were cut back, 3 bases at V and 1 base at J, with 6 bases in the middle. There are 12 residues in the CDR3. Germline CDR1 and CDR2: SQVTM and ANQGSEA. CDR3 residues: CSVEDWNTEAFF. The CDR3 DNA reads as TGCAGCGTTGAGGACTGGAACACTGAAGCTTTCTTT.

The gene calls are TRBV20-1 and TRBJ2-7, with 10 bases lining up with TRBD1. Unmatched junction bases numbered 11, after V lost 6 bases and J lost 3 bases. The CDR3 totals 15 residues. Germline values: CDR1 DFQATT, CDR2 SNEGSKA (reference sequence). The CDR3 sequence is CSAIEGQGIRYEQYF. In DNA, the CDR3 is TGCAGTGCCATCGAGGGACAGGGGATCCGCTACGAGCAGTACTTC.

This chain joins TRBV7-6 and TRBJ2-7; D might be TRBD2 (6 bases). Germline-derived CDR1 and CDR2 are SGHVS and FNYEAQ. Trimming removed 4 bases at V and 0 bases at J, with 13 bases between. The CDR3 runs to 15 residues. CDR3 in DNA: TGTGCCAGCAGCTCTCTACTTAGCGGCTCCTACGAGCAGTACTTC. Amino acid sequence: CASSSLLSGSYEQYF.

This clonotype has just one count. The chain uses TRBV12-3 or TRBV12-4 and TRBJ1-2; 9 bases align to TRBD1. The CDR3 is 11 amino acids. The DNA of the CDR3 is TGTGTCCACAAACTACAGGGGGCCGGAACCTTC. It codes for CVHKLQGAGTF.

This chain joins TRBV12-3 or TRBV12-4 and TRBJ2-7; D assignment may be TRBD1 or TRBD2 (5 bases each). CDR3 length equals 13 residues. V was trimmed by 6 bases and J by 3 bases, leaving 12 bases between them. CDR3 bases: TGTGCCAGCAGCCGGGGACCTTACTACGAGCAGTACTTC. It yields the protein CASSRGPYYEQYF.

This chain's CDR3 is CASSQDVSLETQYF. DNA of the CDR3: TGCGCCAGCAGCCAAGATGTCAGTCTGGAGACCCAGTACTTC. The rearrangement links TRBV4-1 to TRBJ2-5; D gene uncertain. The CDR3 totals 14 residues. With 0 bases removed from V and 5 bases from J, the gap between germline ends came to 10 bases. Per germline, CDR1 MGHRA and CDR2 YSYEKL.

The genes are TRBV4-1 and TRBJ2-7; D is unclear. Germline CDR1 MGHRA, CDR2 YSYEKL. Trimming took 0 bases from V and 7 from J, leaving 10 bases between them. The CDR3 sequence is 13 residues long. The CDR3 nucleotides are TGCGCCAGCAGCCAAGAAAACCCGGATGAGCAGTACTTC. It encodes CASSQENPDEQYF.

The chain combines TRBV7-9 with TRBJ2-7, with 7 bases lining up with TRBD1. Germline lookup yields CDR1 SEHNR and CDR2 FQNEAQ (reference sequence). CDR3 length: 14 residues. Trimming removed 5 bases from V and 3 bases from J; junction bases left unmatched: 7. CDR3 loop: CASSPDRADYEQYF. In DNA form, the CDR3 reads TGTGCCAGCAGCCCCGACAGGGCTGACTACGAGCAGTACTTC.

V and J are TRBV27 and TRBJ1-6, with 8 positions matching TRBD1. Germline loops: CDR1 MNHEY, CDR2 SMNVEV (reference sequence). This CDR3 is 13 amino acids long. With V trimmed by 4 bases and J by 9 bases, 2 bases remained unmatched. CDR3: CASSSQGASPLHF. For the CDR3, the DNA is TGTGCCAGCAGTTCTCAGGGGGCTTCACCCCTCCACTTT.